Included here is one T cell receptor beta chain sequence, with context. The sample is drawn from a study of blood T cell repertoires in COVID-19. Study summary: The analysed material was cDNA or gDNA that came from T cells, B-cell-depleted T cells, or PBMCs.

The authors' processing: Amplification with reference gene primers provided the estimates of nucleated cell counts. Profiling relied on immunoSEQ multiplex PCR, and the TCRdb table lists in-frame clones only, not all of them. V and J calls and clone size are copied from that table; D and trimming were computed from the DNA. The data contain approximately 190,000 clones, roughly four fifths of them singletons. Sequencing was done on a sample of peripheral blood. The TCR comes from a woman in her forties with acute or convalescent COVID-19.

In DNA, the CDR3 is TGTGCCAGCGCGAGGGACTCCTACAATGAGCAGTTCTTC. Translation gives CASARDSYNEQFF. This rearrangement joins TRBV2 to TRBJ2-1; D possibly corresponds to TRBD2 (5 bases). Per the germline V gene, CDR1 is SNHLY and CDR2 is FYNNEI. This CDR3 has 13 amino acids. The V end lost 8 bases, the J end lost 0 bases, and 8 bases lay between the germline ends.